This record looks at one TCR beta chain sequence and its context. As handled by the study authors: Researchers report that nucleated cell counts were estimated from reference gene primer amplification. Only in-frame clones appear in the TCRdb table, and some are missing; sequencing was by immunoSEQ multiplex PCR. Clone size and V and J calls were adopted from that table, with D and trimming inferred from the DNA. In the table there are some 140,000 clones, under 85% of which are singletons. These data come from a study of blood T cell repertoires in COVID-19. Turning to the study itself: The study drew acute and convalescent COVID-19 samples from the United States, Italy and Spain. In each case, the material was cDNA or gDNA derived from T cells, B-cell-depleted T cells, or PBMCs.

Seattle patients were enrolled during active infection and followed longitudinally. Losses at the gene ends were 6 bases for V and 5 bases for J; bases not matched to a gene: 5. There are 14 residues in the CDR3. Germline V gene sequence: CDR1 KGHSH, CDR2 LQKENI. The sample comprised peripheral blood. This TCR came from a man in his sixties with COVID-19, enrolled during active disease. The genes are TRBV18 and TRBJ2-7; 12 nucleotides align to TRBD2. The CDR3 nucleotides are TGTGCCAGCTCCCCGACTAGCGGGAGTGACGAGCAGTACTTC. It encodes CASSPTSGSDEQYF.